This T cell receptor (beta chain) stems from a study of blood T cells in healthy people across ages. In this sample, this clonotype turned up a few times. The use of a sample-barcoded 5' primer and a J-beta primer mix characterized a second PCR of roughly 7 to 11 cycles. Each single sample gave us at least 2.5 million CDR3-containing paired-end reads. TCRdb reprocessed the 5' RACE reads with MiXCR, giving one entry per CDR3 protein. The table includes hundreds of thousands of distinct CDR3 sequences, about 30% detected once. The sequence was collected from a woman aged 80 or over in good health. The sample was blood.

For the CDR3, the DNA is TGTGCCAGCAGTGAAACCCCAAAAGGGGGTTATCAGTACTTC. Protein sequence: CASSETPKGGYQYF. This chain links TRBV2 with TRBJ2-4, with a possible D match to TRBD1 (6 bases). Germline V CDR1 and CDR2: SNHLY, FYNNEI. The germline V and J ends were trimmed by 2 bases and 12 bases, with 17 bases remaining between them. This CDR3 is 14 amino acids long. Based on the CDR3 plus reference TRBV2 and TRBJ2-4, the full variable domain is EPEVTQTPSHQVTQMGQEVILRCVPISNHLYFYWYRQILGQKVEFLVSFYNNEISEKSEIFDDQFSVERPDGSNFTLKIRSTKLEDSAMYFCASSETPKGGYQYFGAGTRLSVL.